This T cell receptor beta chain comes out of a study of blood T cell repertoires in COVID-19. In Seattle, patients joined the study during active infection and were tracked longitudinally. In the source study's methods: By means of reference gene primer amplification, nucleated cell counts were estimated. Sequencing was performed with immunoSEQ multiplex PCR; in TCRdb, only in-frame clones are kept and a portion is missing. V and J calls and clone size are those listed in that table; D and trimming were worked out from the DNA. The sample shows some 240,000 clones, 88% of them seen only once. V lost 3 bases, J lost 5 bases, and 20 bases lay in between. From germline, CDR1 is PRHDT and CDR2 FYEKMQ (reference sequence). The CDR3 sequence is 16 residues long.

The sequenced sample was peripheral blood. The chain recombines TRBV13 with TRBJ2-7; D is undetermined. The source is a woman aged 70-85 years with COVID-19, enrolled during active disease. The CDR3 DNA reads as TGTGCCAGCAGCTTGGTACGAGGCTATGGCAGAGACGAGCAGTACTTC. Protein product: CASSLVRGYGRDEQYF.